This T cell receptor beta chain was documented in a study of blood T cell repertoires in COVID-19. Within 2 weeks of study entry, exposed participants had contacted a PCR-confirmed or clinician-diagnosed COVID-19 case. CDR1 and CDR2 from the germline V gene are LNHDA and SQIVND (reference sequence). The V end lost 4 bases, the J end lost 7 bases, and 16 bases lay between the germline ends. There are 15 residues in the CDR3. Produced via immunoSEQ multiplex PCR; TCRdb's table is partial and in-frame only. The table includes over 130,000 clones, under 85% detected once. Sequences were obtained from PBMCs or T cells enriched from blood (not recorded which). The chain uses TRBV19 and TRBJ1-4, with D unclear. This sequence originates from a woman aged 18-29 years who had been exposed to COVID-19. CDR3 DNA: TGTGCCAGTAGTAAGTTCGGAGGCATGGGTGAAAAACTGTTTTTT. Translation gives CASSKFGGMGEKLFF.